The source of this T cell receptor (beta chain) is a study of regulatory T cells in long-lasting Graves disease. Time point in this sample: newly diagnosed GD, antithyroid drugs for less than 3 months. The TCR library was made from RNA extracted from PBMCs. Patients met American Thyroid Association criteria for Graves' disease. Library construction for TCR beta used iRepertoire HTBI primers and Arm-PCR of CDR3 regions. TCRdb reprocessed the multiplex PCR reads via MiXCR and lists one record per CDR3 protein. Among around 460,000 distinct CDR3 sequences listed, around 15% were seen once. Study-wide findings and caveats: Relative to newly diagnosed Graves' patients, persistent ones had lower TCR diversity.

This clonotype was observed once. Its specificity is not known. There are 13 residues in the CDR3. CDR1 and CDR2 (germline): MDHEN, SYDVKM. With 7 bases removed from V and 4 bases from J, the gap between germline ends came to 13 bases. The same specimen was also included in a second study, on T cells in Graves' hyperthyroidism and ophthalmopathy.

This sequence joins TRBV28 and TRBJ1-1, with a possible D match to TRBD1 (5 bases). The TCR sequence derives from a woman between 45 and 65 years old with Graves disease. The sequencing used peripheral blood mononuclear cells (PBMCs), collected at new diagnosis, from a patient treated with antithyroid drugs. The CDR3 DNA reads as TGTGCCAGCACGGTAGGGACGGGCACTGAAGCTTTCTTT. Translation: CASTVGTGTEAFF.